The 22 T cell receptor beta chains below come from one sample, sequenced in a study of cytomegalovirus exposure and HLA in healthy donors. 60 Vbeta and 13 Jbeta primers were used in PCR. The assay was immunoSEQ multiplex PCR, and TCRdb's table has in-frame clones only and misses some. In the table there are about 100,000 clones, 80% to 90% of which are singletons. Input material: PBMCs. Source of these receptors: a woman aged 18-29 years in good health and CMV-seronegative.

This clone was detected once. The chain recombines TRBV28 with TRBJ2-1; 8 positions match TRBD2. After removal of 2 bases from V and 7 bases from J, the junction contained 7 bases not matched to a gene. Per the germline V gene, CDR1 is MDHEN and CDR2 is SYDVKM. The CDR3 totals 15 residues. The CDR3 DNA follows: TGTGCCAGCAGTTTACCTGAGGGCGGGGGGAATGAGCAGTTCTTC. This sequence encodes CASSLPEGGGNEQFF.

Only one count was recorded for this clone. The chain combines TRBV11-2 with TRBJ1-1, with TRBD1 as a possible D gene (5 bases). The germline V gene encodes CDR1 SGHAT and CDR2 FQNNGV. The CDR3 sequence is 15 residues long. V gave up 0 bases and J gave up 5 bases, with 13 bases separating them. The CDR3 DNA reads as TGTGCCAGCAGCTTAGATAAGGTCCAGGGAACTGAAGCTTTCTTT. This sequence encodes CASSLDKVQGTEAFF.

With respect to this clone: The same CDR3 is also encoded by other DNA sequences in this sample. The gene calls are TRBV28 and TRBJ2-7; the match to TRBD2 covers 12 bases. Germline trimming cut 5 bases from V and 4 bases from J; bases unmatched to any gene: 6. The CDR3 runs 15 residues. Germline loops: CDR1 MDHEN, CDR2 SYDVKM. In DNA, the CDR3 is TGTGCCAGCAGTCCTCGACTAGCGGGAGTATACGAGCAGTACTTC. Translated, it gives CASSPRLAGVYEQYF. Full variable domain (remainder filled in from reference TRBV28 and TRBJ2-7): DVKVTQSSRYLVKRTGEKVFLECVQDMDHENMFWYRQDPGLGLRLIYFSYDVKMKEKGDIPEGYSVSREKKERFSLILESASTNQTSMYLCASSPRLAGVYEQYFGPGTRLTVT.

CDR3 amino acids: CASSFRLAGGVEKTTQYF. The CDR3 nucleotides are TGTGCCAGCAGCTTCCGGCTAGCGGGAGGGGTTGAGAAAACGACCCAGTACTTC. The genes are TRBV7-2 and TRBJ2-5; 12 nucleotides align to TRBD2. CDR1 is SGHTA, CDR2 FQGNSA, per germline. Germline trimming cut 3 bases from V and 7 bases from J; bases unmatched to any gene: 15. The CDR3 runs to 18 residues.

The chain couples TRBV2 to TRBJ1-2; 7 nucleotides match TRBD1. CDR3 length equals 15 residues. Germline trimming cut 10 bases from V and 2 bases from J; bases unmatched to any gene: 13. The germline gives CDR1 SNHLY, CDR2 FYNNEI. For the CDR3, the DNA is TGTGCCACACAATTTGACAGGGCCCGCAACTATGGCTACACCTTC. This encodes CATQFDRARNYGYTF.

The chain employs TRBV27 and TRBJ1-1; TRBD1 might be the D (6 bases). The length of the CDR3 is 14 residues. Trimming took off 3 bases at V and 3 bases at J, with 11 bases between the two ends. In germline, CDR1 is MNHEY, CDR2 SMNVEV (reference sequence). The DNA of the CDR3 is TGTGCCAGCAGTTTCAGGGGAGCCTACACTGAAGCTTTCTTT. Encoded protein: CASSFRGAYTEAFF.

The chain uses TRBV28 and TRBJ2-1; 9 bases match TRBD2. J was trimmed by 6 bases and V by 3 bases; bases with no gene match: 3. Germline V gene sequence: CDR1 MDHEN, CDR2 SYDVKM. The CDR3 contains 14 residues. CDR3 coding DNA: TGTGCCAGCAGTTTGTTAGCGGGGGTCAATGAGCAGTTCTTC. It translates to CASSLLAGVNEQFF.

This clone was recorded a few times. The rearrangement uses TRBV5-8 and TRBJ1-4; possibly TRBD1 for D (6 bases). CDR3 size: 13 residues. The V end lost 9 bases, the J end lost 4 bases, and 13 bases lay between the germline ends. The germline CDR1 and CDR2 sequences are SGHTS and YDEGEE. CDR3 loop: CATTGGLNEKLFF. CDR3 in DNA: TGTGCCACCACCGGGGGGCTTAATGAAAAACTGTTTTTT.

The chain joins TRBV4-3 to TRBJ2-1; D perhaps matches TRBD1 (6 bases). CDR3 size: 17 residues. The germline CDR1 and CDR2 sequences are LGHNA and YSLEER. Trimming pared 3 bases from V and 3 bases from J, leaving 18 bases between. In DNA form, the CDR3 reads TGCGCCAGCAGCCACAGCGCTCCAGGGGAGATCTACAATGAGCAGTTCTTC. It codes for CASSHSAPGEIYNEQFF.

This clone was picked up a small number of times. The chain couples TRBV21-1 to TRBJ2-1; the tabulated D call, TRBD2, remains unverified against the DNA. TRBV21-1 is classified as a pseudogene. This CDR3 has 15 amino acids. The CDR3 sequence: CAGSLPCGLHNEQFF. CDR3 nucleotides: TGTGCCGGATCCCTTCCGTGCGGGCTTCACAATGAGCAGTTCTTC.

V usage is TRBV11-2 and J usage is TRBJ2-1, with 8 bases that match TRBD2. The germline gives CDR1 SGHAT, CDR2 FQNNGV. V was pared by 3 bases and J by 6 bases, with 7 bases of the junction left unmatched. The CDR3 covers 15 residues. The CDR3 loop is CASSFFTSGGNEQFF. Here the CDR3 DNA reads TGTGCCAGCAGCTTTTTTACTAGCGGTGGCAATGAGCAGTTCTTC.

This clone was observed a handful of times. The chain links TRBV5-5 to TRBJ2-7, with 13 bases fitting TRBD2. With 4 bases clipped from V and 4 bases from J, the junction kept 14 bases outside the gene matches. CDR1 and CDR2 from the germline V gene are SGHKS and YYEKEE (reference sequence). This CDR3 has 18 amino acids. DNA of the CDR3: TGTGCCAGCAGCCCCAGTGGACTAGCGGGAGTCCGGTGGTACGAGCAGTACTTC. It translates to CASSPSGLAGVRWYEQYF.

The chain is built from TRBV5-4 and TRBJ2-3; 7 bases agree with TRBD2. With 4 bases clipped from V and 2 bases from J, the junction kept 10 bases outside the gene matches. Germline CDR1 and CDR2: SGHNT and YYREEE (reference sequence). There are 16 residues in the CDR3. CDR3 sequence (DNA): TGTGCCAGCAGCAGGGGCGGGGGAAGCAACACAGATACGCAGTATTTT. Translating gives CASSRGGGSNTDTQYF.

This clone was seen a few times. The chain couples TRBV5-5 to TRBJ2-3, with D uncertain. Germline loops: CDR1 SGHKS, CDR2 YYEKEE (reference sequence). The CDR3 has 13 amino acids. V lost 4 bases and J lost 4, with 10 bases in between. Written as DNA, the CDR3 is TGTGCCAGCAGCCTAAGTAGCCCAGATACGCAGTATTTT. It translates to CASSLSSPDTQYF.

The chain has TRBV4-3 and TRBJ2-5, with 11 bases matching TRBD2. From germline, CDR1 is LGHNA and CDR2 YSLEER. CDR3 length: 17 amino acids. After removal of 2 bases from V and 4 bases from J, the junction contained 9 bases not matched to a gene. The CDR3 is CASSQNLLAGEGETQYF. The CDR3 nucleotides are TGCGCCAGCAGCCAAAATTTACTAGCGGGGGAGGGAGAGACCCAGTACTTC.

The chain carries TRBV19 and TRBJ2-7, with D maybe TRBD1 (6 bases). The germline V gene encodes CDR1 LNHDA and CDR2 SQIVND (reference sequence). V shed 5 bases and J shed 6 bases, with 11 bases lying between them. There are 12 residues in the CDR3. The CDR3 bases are TGTGCCAGTAGTTTAACAGGGACCGAGCAGTACTTC. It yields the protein CASSLTGTEQYF.

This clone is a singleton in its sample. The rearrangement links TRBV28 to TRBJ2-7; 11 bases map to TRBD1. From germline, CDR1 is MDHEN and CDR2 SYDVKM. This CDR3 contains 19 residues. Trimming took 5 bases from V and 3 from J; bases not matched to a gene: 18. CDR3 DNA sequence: TGTGCCAGCAGTCGGCCCCCGGGACAGGGGGAGGTAAAGTACTACGAGCAGTACTTC. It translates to CASSRPPGQGEVKYYEQYF. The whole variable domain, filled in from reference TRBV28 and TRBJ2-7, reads DVKVTQSSRYLVKRTGEKVFLECVQDMDHENMFWYRQDPGLGLRLIYFSYDVKMKEKGDIPEGYSVSREKKERFSLILESASTNQTSMYLCASSRPPGQGEVKYYEQYFGPGTRLTVT.

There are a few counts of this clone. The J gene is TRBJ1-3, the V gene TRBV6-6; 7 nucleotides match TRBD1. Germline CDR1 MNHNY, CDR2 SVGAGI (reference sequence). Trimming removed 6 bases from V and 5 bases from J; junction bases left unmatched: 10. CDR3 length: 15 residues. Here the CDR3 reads CASSVMAGGRNTIYF. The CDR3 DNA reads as TGTGCCAGCAGCGTTATGGCAGGGGGAAGAAACACCATATATTTT.

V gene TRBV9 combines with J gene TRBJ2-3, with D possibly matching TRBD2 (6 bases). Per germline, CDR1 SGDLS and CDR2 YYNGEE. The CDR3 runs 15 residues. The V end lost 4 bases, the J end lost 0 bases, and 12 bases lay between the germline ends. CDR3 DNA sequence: TGTGCCAGCAGCCTGACCGGGACTAGCACAGATACGCAGTATTTT. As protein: CASSLTGTSTDTQYF. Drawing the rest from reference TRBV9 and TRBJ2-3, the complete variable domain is DSGVTQTPKHLITATGQRVTLRCSPRSGDLSVYWYQQSLDQGLQFLIQYYNGEERAKGNILERFSAQQFPDLHSELNLSSLELGDSALYFCASSLTGTSTDTQYFGPGTRLTVL.

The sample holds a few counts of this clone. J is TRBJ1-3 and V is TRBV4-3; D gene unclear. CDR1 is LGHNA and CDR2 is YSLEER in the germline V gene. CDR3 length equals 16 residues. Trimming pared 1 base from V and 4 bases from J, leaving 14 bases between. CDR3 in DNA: TGCGCCAGCAGCCAAGGACGCCGGGGTCTGGGAAACACCATATATTTT. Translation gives CASSQGRRGLGNTIYF.

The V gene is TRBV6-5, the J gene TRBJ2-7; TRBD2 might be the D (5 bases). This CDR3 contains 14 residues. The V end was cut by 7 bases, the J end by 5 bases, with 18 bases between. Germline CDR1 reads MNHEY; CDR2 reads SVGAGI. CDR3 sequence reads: CASTTRSFRDEQYF. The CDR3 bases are TGTGCCAGCACTACTAGGTCGTTCCGGGACGAGCAGTACTTC.

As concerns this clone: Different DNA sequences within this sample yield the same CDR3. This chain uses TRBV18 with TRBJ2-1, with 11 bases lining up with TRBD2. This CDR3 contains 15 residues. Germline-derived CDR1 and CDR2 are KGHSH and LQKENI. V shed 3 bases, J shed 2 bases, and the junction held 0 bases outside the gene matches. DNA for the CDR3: TGTGCCAGCTCACCGACTAGCGGGACCTACAATGAGCAGTTCTTC. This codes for CASSPTSGTYNEQFF.